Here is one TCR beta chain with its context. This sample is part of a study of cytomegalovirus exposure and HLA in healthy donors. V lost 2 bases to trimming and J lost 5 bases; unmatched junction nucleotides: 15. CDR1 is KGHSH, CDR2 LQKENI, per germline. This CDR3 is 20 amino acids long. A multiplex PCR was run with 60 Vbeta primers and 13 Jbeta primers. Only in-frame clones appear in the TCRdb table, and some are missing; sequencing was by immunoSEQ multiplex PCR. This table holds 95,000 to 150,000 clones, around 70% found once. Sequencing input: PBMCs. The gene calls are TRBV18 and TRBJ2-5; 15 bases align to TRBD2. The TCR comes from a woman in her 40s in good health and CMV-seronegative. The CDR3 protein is CASSPVGRTSGGAASETQYF. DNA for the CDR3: TGTGCCAGCTCACCAGTTGGGCGGACTAGCGGGGGGGCCGCAAGTGAGACCCAGTACTTC.